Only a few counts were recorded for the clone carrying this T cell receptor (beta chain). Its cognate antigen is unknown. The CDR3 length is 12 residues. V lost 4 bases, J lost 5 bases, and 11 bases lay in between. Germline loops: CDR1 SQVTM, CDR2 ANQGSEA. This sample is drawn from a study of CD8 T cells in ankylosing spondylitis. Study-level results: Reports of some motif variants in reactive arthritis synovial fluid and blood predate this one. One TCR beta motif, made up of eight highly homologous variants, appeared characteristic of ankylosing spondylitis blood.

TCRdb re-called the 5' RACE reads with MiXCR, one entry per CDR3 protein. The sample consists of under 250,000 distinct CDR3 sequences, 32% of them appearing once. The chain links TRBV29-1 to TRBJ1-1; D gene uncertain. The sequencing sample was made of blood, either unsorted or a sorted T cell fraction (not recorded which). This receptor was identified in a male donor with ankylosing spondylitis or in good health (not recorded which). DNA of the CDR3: TGCAGCGTTGTCACCGGGCAAACTGAAGCTTTCTTT. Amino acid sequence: CSVVTGQTEAFF.